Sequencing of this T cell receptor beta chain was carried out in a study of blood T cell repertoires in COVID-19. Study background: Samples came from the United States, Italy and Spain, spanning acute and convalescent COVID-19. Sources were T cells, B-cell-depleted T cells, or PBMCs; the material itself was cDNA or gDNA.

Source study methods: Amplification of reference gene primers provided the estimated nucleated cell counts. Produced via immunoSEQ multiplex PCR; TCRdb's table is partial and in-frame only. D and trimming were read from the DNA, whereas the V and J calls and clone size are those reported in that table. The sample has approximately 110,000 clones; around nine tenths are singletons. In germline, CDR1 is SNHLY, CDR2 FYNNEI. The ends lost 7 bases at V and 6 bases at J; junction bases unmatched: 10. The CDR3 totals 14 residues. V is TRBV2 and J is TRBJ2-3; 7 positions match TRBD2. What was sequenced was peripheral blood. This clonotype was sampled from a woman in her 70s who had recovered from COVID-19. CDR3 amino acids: CASIAQRGGDTQYF. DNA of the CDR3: TGTGCCAGCATAGCGCAGCGGGGCGGGGATACGCAGTATTTT. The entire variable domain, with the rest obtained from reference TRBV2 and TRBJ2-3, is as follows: EPEVTQTPSHQVTQMGQEVILRCVPISNHLYFYWYRQILGQKVEFLVSFYNNEISEKSEIFDDQFSVERPDGSNFTLKIRSTKLEDSAMYFCASIAQRGGDTQYFGPGTRLTVL.